The present T cell receptor (beta chain) was sequenced within a study of blood T cell repertoires in COVID-19. Generated by immunoSEQ multiplex PCR, the TCRdb table keeps only in-frame clones and is missing some. The table has about 170,000 clones, around 91% seen once. This clone was recorded only once. Sequencing was performed on PBMCs or T cells enriched from blood (not recorded which). This clonotype was sampled from a woman younger than 30 who had recovered from COVID-19.

The CDR3 sequence is CATTHRLDTYNEQFF. The CDR3 DNA follows: TGTGCCACCACCCACAGGCTCGACACCTACAATGAGCAGTTCTTC. This chain uses TRBV10-3 with TRBJ2-1, with D maybe TRBD1 (5 bases). The CDR3 length is 15 residues. Per germline, CDR1 ENHRY and CDR2 SYGVKD. Deletions cut 10 bases from V and 2 bases from J, with 18 bases between.